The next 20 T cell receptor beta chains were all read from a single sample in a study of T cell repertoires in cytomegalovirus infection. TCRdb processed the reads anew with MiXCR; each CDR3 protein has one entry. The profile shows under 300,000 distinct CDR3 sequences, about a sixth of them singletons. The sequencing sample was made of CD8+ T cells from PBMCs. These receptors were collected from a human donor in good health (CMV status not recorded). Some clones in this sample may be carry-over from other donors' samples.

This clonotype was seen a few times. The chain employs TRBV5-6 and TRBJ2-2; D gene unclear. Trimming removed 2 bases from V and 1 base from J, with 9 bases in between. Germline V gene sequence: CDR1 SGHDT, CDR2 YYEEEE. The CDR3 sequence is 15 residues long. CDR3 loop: CASSLLILNTGELFF. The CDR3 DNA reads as TGTGCCAGCAGCTTACTTATTTTGAACACCGGGGAGCTGTTTTTT.

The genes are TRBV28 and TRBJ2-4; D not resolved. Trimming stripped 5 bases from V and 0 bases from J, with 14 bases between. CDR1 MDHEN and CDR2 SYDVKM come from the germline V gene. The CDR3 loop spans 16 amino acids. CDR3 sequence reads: CASSSHVALAKNIQYF. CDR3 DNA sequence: TGTGCCAGCAGTAGTCATGTAGCCTTAGCCAAAAACATTCAGTACTTC.

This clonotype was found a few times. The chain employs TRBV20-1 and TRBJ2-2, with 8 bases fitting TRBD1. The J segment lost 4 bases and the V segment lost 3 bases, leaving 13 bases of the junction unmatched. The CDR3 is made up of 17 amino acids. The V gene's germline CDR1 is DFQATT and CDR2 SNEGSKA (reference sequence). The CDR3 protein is CSARAPPRRGPTGELFF. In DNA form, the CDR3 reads TGCAGTGCTAGGGCCCCCCCTCGCAGGGGGCCCACCGGGGAGCTGTTTTTT.

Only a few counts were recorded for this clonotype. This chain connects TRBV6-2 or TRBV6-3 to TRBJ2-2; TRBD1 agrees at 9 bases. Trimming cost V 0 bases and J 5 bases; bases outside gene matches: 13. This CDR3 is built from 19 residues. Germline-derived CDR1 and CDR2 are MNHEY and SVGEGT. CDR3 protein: CASSYSILIRDRATGELFF. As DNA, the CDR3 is TGTGCCAGCAGTTACTCGATTCTAATCCGGGACAGGGCGACCGGGGAGCTGTTTTTT.

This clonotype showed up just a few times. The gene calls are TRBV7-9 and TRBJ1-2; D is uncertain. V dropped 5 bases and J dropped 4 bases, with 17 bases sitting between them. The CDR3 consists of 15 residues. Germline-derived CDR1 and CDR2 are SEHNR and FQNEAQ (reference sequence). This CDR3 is CASSPSRNPSYGYTF. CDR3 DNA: TGTGCCAGCAGCCCGTCGCGGAACCCTAGCTATGGCTACACCTTC. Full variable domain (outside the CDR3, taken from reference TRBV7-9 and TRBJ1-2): DTGVSQNPRHKITKRGQNVTFRCDPISEHNRLYWYRQTLGQGPEFLTYFQNEAQLEKSRLLSDRFSAERPKGSFSTLEIQRTEQGDSAMYLCASSPSRNPSYGYTFGSGTRLTVV.

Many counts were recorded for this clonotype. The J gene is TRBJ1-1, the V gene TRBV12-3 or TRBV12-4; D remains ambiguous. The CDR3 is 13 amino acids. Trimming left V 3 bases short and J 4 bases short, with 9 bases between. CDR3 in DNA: TGTGCCAGCAGTTTTGGAGTCGGCACTGAAGCTTTCTTT. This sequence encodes CASSFGVGTEAFF.

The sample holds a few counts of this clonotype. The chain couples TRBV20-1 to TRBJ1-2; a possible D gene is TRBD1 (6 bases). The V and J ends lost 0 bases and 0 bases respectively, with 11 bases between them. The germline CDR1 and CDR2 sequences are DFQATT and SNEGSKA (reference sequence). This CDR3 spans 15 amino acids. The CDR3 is CSARDLTGSNYGYTF. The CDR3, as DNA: TGCAGTGCTAGAGATCTTACAGGGTCTAACTATGGCTACACCTTC.

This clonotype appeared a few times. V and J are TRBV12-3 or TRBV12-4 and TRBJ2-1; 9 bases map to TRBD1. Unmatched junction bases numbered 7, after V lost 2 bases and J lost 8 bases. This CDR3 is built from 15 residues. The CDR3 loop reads CASSLRDRVIDEQFF. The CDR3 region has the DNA TGTGCCAGCAGTTTAAGGGACAGGGTAATCGATGAGCAGTTCTTC.

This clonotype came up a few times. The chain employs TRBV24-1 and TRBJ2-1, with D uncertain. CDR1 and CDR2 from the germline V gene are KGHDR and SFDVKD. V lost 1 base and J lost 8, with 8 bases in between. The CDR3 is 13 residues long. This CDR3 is CATSDLGSHEQFF. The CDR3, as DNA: TGTGCCACCAGTGATTTAGGCAGCCATGAGCAGTTCTTC.

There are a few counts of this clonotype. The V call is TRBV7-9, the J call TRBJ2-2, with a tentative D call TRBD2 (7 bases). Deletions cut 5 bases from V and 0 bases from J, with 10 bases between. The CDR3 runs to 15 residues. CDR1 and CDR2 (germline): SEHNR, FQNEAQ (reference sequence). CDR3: CASSRGGPNTGELFF. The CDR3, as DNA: TGTGCCAGCAGCCGCGGGGGCCCGAACACCGGGGAGCTGTTTTTT.

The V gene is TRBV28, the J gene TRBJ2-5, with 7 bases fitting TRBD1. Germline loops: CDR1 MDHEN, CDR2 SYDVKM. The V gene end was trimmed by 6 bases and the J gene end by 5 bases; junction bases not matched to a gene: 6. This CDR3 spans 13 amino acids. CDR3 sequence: CASSRGTVETQYF. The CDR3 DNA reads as TGTGCCAGCAGCCGTGGGACAGTGGAGACCCAGTACTTC.

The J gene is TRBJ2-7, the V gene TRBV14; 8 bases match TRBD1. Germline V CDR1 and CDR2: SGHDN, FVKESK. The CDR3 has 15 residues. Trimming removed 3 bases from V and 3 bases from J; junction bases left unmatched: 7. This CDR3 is CASSQATGALYEQYF. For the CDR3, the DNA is TGTGCCAGCAGCCAGGCGACAGGGGCCCTCTACGAGCAGTACTTC.

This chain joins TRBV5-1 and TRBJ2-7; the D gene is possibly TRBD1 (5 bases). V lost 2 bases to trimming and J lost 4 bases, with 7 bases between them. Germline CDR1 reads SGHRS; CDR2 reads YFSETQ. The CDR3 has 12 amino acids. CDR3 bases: TGCGCCAGCAGCTTCGCAGGGTACGAGCAGTACTTC. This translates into CASSFAGYEQYF.

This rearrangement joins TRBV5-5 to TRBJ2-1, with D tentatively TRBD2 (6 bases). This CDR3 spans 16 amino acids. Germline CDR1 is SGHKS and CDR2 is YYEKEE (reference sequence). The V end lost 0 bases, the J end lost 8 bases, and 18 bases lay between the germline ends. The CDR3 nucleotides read TGTGCCAGCAGCTTGGCTGTTAGCGGCTTGAAGCATGAGCAGTTCTTC. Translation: CASSLAVSGLKHEQFF.

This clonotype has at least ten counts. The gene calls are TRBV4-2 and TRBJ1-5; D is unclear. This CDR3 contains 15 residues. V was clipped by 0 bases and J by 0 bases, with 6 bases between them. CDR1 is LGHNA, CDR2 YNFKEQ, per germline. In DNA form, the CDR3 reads TGTGCCAGCAGCCAAGATTTAGCTAGCAATCAGCCCCAGCATTTT. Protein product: CASSQDLASNQPQHF.

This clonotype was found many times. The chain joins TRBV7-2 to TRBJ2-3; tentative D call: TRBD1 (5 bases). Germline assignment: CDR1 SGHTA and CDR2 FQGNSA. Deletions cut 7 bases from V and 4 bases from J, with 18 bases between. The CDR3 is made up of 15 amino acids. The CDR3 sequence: CASILSKGPPDTQYF. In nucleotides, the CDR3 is TGTGCCAGCATCCTATCCAAGGGGCCCCCAGATACGCAGTATTTT. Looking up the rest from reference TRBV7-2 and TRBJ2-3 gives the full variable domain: GAGVSQSPSNKVTEKGKDVELRCDPISGHTALYWYRQSLGQGLEFLIYFQGNSAPDKSGLPSDRFSAERTGGSVSTLTIQRTQQEDSAVYLCASILSKGPPDTQYFGPGTRLTVL.

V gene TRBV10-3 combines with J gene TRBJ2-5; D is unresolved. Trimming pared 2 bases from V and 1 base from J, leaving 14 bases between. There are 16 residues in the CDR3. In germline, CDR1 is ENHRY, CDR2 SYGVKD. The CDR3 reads CAISEGRSSSQETQYF. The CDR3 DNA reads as TGTGCCATCAGTGAGGGCCGGAGTAGCTCCCAAGAGACCCAGTACTTC.

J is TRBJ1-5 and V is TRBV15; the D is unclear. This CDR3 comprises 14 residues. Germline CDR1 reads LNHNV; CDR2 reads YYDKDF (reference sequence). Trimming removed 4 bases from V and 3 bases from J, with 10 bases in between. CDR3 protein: CATSISGLNQPQHF. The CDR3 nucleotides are TGTGCCACCAGCATTTCCGGACTCAATCAGCCCCAGCATTTT.

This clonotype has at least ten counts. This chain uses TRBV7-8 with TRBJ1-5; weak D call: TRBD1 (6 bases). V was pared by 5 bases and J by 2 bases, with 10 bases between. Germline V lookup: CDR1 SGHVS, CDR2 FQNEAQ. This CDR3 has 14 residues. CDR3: CASSRDRRNQPQHF. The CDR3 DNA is TGTGCCAGCAGCAGAGACAGGCGCAATCAGCCCCAGCATTTT.

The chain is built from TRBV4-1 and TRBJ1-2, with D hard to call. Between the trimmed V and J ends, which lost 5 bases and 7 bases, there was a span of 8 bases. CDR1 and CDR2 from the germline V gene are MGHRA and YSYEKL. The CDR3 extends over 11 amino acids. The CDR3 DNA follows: TGCGCCAGCAGCGGAAGTGCTGGCTACACCTTC. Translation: CASSGSAGYTF.